This T cell receptor beta chain was identified in a study of T-cell memory formation after mild COVID-19. Study-wide results and limits: The finding that pre-infection memory included some responding clones suggested that cross-reactive memory joined.

The V end was cut by 7 bases, the J end by 3 bases, with 16 bases between. The CDR3 runs to 14 residues. In germline, CDR1 is MNHEY, CDR2 SVGEGT. As concerns this clonotype: Its antigen is unidentified.

TCRdb reprocessed the 5' RACE reads with MiXCR, giving one entry per CDR3 protein. The sample gives nearly 250,000 distinct CDR3 sequences, 15% of which show up once; 2.1% is in the top ten. The chain is built from TRBV6-2 or TRBV6-3 and TRBJ2-7; D is undetermined. The sequenced material came from PBMCs or a T cell subset sorted from them (not recorded which). This clonotype was obtained from an adult woman who had mild COVID-19 (a few samples of this study predate the infection). Cell type and time point are not known. In DNA, the CDR3 is TGTGCCAGCACCCCGAAATTGCTAGGCTACGAGCAGTACTTC. Its translation is CASTPKLLGYEQYF.